One and the same sample provided the 11 T cell receptor beta chains below, sequenced in a study of a mutant IDH1 vaccine in newly diagnosed glioma. Libraries were prepared by immunoSEQ multiplex PCR; TCRdb keeps only in-frame clonotypes and omits some of them. The profile shows about 24,000 clones, around three quarters of them singletons. These receptors' targets are unknown. Time point reported: week 11, during vaccination. Vaccine doses each comprised 300 ug of mutant IDH1 20-mer peptide, with topical imiquimod. The sample was PBMCs, taken from a glioma patient whose treatment included an IDH1 peptide vaccine. Receptor source: a man between 40 and 49 years old with glioma.

The V call is TRBV2, the J call TRBJ1-3, with D hard to call. The germline V gene has CDR1 SNHLY and CDR2 FYNNEI. V was shortened by 3 bases and J by 0 bases, with 12 bases between the two germline ends. The CDR3 runs to 16 residues. As DNA, the CDR3 is TGTGCCAGCAGTGAGGACGGTCTATTCTCTGGAAACACCATATATTTT. The encoded protein is CASSEDGLFSGNTIYF.

The chain employs TRBV15 and TRBJ2-1; TRBD2 agrees at 12 bases. This CDR3 is 16 amino acids long. Losses at the gene ends were 1 base for V and 7 bases for J; bases not matched to a gene: 5. CDR1 LNHNV and CDR2 YYDKDF come from the germline V gene (reference sequence). This chain's CDR3 is CATSRATSGRWNEQFF. CDR3 sequence (DNA): TGTGCCACCAGCAGAGCGACTAGCGGGAGATGGAATGAGCAGTTCTTC.

Only one count was recorded for this clone. This sequence joins TRBV18 and TRBJ2-1, with D perhaps given as TRBD1 or TRBD2 (5 bases each). In germline, CDR1 is KGHSH, CDR2 LQKENI. The CDR3 is 18 residues long. V lost 4 bases, J lost 7 bases, and 26 bases lay in between. This chain's CDR3 is CASSRGPARVEGRNEQFF. The CDR3 region has the DNA TGTGCCAGCTCACGGGGACCAGCGAGGGTCGAAGGCCGAAATGAGCAGTTCTTC.

The chain employs TRBV5-8 and TRBJ1-2; tentatively, D is TRBD1 (6 bases). This CDR3 comprises 15 residues. V was pared by 4 bases and J by 4 bases, with 17 bases between. The germline V gene encodes CDR1 SGHTS and CDR2 YDEGEE. The CDR3: CASSTGGGALYGYTF. CDR3 DNA: TGTGCCAGCAGCACTGGCGGGGGCGCACTCTATGGCTACACCTTC.

The V and J genes are TRBV6-4 and TRBJ2-3; D might be TRBD1 or TRBD2, each matching 6 bases. The V gene lost 4 bases and the J gene lost 2 bases, with 10 bases spanning the gap. Looked up from germline, CDR1 is MRHNA and CDR2 is SNTAGT. This CDR3 contains 14 residues. In DNA, the CDR3 is TGTGCCAGCAGTGCCGGGGGCCCCACAGATACGCAGTATTTT. It translates to CASSAGGPTDTQYF.

By share, this clone counts as medium-sized. The rearrangement links TRBV2 to TRBJ2-6; 7 positions match TRBD1. The junction had 8 bases not matched to a gene; V was cut back by 6 bases and J by 0 bases. CDR3 length: 17 residues. Germline CDR1 SNHLY, CDR2 FYNNEI. CDR3 coding DNA: TGTGCCAGCAGGGAACGGGACAGCGTCTCTGGGGCCAACGTCCTGACTTTC. Its translation: CASRERDSVSGANVLTF.

The V gene is TRBV27, the J gene TRBJ1-2; 7 bases match TRBD1. CDR3 size: 13 residues. CDR1 is MNHEY and CDR2 is SMNVEV in the germline V gene (reference sequence). V trimming: 5 bases; J trimming: 8 bases; junction bases outside the gene matches: 8. This CDR3 is CASSTHRGRGYTF. The CDR3, as DNA: TGTGCCAGCAGTACCCACAGGGGTCGGGGCTACACCTTC.

The rearrangement links TRBV5-8 to TRBJ1-5; no reliable D call. The germline gives CDR1 SGHTS, CDR2 YDEGEE. V shed 1 base and J shed 0 bases, with 8 bases lying between them. The CDR3 runs 15 residues. The CDR3 nucleotides are TGTGCCAGCAGCTTGAGACTGAATAGCAATCAGCCCCAGCATTTT. Amino acid sequence: CASSLRLNSNQPQHF.

The chain employs TRBV6-5 and TRBJ2-7, with D perhaps TRBD1 (6 bases). This CDR3 region has 13 residues. Germline V lookup: CDR1 MNHEY, CDR2 SVGAGI. Trimming removed 6 bases at V and 3 bases at J, with 12 bases between. The CDR3 DNA reads as TGTGCCAGCAGCCCGGGACAACACTACGAGCAGTACGTC. Translation gives CASSPGQHYEQYV.

The chain combines TRBV6-5 with TRBJ2-7, with D uncertain. Trimming took off 0 bases at V and 6 bases at J, with 9 bases between the two ends. Germline-derived CDR1 and CDR2 are MNHEY and SVGAGI. The CDR3 covers 13 residues. The CDR3 region has the DNA TGTGCCAGCAGTTACTCTCCCGGTTCCGAGCAGTACGTC. Protein: CASSYSPGSEQYV.

The CDR3 is CASPGLAGAGELFF. The CDR3 DNA follows: TGTGCCAGCCCCGGACTAGCGGGAGCCGGGGAGCTGTTTTTT. The V and J genes are TRBV7-2 and TRBJ2-2; 13 bases match TRBD2. This CDR3 is built from 14 residues. Germline V gene lookup returns CDR1 SGHTA and CDR2 FQGNSA. J lost 6 bases, V lost 8 bases, and 3 bases had no gene match. Combining the CDR3 with reference TRBV7-2 and TRBJ2-2 gives the whole variable domain GAGVSQSPSNKVTEKGKDVELRCDPISGHTALYWYRQSLGQGLEFLIYFQGNSAPDKSGLPSDRFSAERTGGSVSTLTIQRTQQEDSAVYLCASPGLAGAGELFFGEGSRLTVL.